This T cell receptor (beta chain) derives from a study of technical replicates of blood from a few donors (dated by TCRdb to about 2017). Library construction relied on the immunoSEQ multiplex PCR assay. TCRdb's version of the immuneACCESS table is confined to in-frame rearrangements and falls short of the full clone set. An unresolved V gene accounts for under half of the shortfall where checked; the remainder is of unknown origin. The sample yields approximately 53,000 clones; about 96% were counted once. The biggest ten clones account for 0.39% of the sample. The CDR3 measures 11 amino acids from cysteine to phenylalanine. Only CDR3 DNA remains: 33 bases, in frame from the first base. The germline V gene (reference sequence) provides CDR1 GTSNPN and CDR2 SVGIG. The junction shows trimming of 0 bases on V and 8 bases on J, plus 7 bases between the germline ends. Points on this clone: It has no known antigen specificity. Nothing much larger sits one base from this clone, and base qualities are not available.

The specimen sequenced was T cells isolated from PBMCs. This receptor was obtained from a human donor in good health. The rearranged segments are TRBV30 and TRBJ1-1; no confident D gene assignment can be made. The sequence in DNA is TGTGCCTGGAGTGTACAATGGGAAGCTTTCTTT. Translated, this is CAWSVQWEAFF.